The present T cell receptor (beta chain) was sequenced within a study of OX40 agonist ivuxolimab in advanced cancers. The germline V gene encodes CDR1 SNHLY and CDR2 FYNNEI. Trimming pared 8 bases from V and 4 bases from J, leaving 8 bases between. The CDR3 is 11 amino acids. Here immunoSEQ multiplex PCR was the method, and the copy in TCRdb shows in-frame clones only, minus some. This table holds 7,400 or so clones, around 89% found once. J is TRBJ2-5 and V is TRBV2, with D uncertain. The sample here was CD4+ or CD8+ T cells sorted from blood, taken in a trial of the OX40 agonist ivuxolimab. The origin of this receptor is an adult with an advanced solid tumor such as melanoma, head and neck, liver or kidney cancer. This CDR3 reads CASQLGETQYF. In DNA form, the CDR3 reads TGTGCCAGCCAATTAGGAGAGACCCAGTACTTC.